The 8 T cell receptor beta chains given below trace back to one sample, sequenced in a study of blood T cell repertoires in COVID-19. Generated by immunoSEQ multiplex PCR, the TCRdb table keeps only in-frame clones and is missing some. The table lists around 99,000 clones, less than 85% of them singletons. The specimen was peripheral blood. The source is a human donor in a cohort sampled during active or convalescent COVID-19.

The V call is TRBV7-2, the J call TRBJ2-3; TRBD1 matches at 7 bases. The J segment lost 8 bases and the V segment lost 6 bases, leaving 5 bases of the junction unmatched. CDR1 SGHTA and CDR2 FQGNSA come from the germline V gene. This CDR3 spans 12 amino acids. CDR3 sequence: CASREGGLTQYF. The CDR3 DNA is TGTGCCAGCAGGGAAGGGGGCCTTACGCAGTATTTT.

V is TRBV4-3 and J is TRBJ2-1; D perhaps matches TRBD1 (5 bases). CDR3 size: 14 residues. Germline V lookup: CDR1 LGHNA, CDR2 YSLEER. Between the trimmed V and J ends, which lost 0 bases and 10 bases, there was a span of 13 bases. The CDR3 DNA is TGCGCCAGCAGCCAAGATAAAGACAGCGTCGAGCAGTTCTTC. Amino acid sequence: CASSQDKDSVEQFF.

V usage is TRBV29-1 and J usage is TRBJ2-5; TRBD1 aligns across 7 bases. The CDR3 consists of 15 residues. Germline V CDR1 and CDR2: SQVTM, ANQGSEA. The ends lost 5 bases at V and 3 bases at J; junction bases unmatched: 12. The CDR3 protein is CSVSSDRTAKETQYF. DNA for the CDR3: TGCAGCGTTTCCTCGGACAGGACCGCAAAAGAGACCCAGTACTTC.

The chain uses TRBV28 and TRBJ1-2, with TRBD1 matching over 9 bases. Germline V gene data show CDR1 as MDHEN and CDR2 as SYDVKM. This CDR3 has 14 residues. Losses at the gene ends were 7 bases for V and 8 bases for J; bases not matched to a gene: 11. The CDR3 loop reads CASNAPGQGIGYTF. CDR3 in DNA: TGTGCCAGCAATGCGCCGGGACAGGGTATAGGCTACACCTTC.

J is TRBJ2-2 and V is TRBV14, with TRBD2 matching over 10 bases. The CDR3 contains 17 residues. The V and J ends lost 4 bases and 5 bases, in that order; junction bases with no gene match: 10. From germline, CDR1 is SGHDN and CDR2 FVKESK. In DNA, the CDR3 is TGTGCCAGCAGCCGATCACTAGCGGGATTTAGGACCGGGGAGCTGTTTTTT. Amino acids: CASSRSLAGFRTGELFF.

The chain is built from TRBV7-3 and TRBJ2-1; D perhaps matches TRBD2 (6 bases). Germline lookup yields CDR1 SGHTA and CDR2 FQGTGA. The CDR3 length is 18 residues. V was shortened by 5 bases and J by 0 bases, with 20 bases between the two germline ends. The DNA for the CDR3 is TGTGCCAGCAGCCCCTTTGGTAGCGGTGTGTTCTCCTACAATGAGCAGTTCTTC. Amino acids: CASSPFGSGVFSYNEQFF.

This chain uses TRBV27 with TRBJ2-1; D is perhaps TRBD1 (5 bases). The CDR3 consists of 14 residues. V was clipped by 3 bases and J by 7 bases, with 13 bases between them. Germline CDR1 and CDR2: MNHEY and SMNVEV (reference sequence). The CDR3 reads CASSFMGRANEQFF. In DNA, the CDR3 is TGTGCCAGCAGTTTTATGGGCAGGGCGAATGAGCAGTTCTTC.

The chain joins TRBV12-3 or TRBV12-4 to TRBJ2-3; D is uncertain. V was cut by 6 bases and J by 0 bases, with 7 bases left in between. There are 13 residues in the CDR3. As DNA, the CDR3 is TGTGCCAGCAGAGTACACAGCACAGATACGCAGTATTTT. Protein sequence: CASRVHSTDTQYF.